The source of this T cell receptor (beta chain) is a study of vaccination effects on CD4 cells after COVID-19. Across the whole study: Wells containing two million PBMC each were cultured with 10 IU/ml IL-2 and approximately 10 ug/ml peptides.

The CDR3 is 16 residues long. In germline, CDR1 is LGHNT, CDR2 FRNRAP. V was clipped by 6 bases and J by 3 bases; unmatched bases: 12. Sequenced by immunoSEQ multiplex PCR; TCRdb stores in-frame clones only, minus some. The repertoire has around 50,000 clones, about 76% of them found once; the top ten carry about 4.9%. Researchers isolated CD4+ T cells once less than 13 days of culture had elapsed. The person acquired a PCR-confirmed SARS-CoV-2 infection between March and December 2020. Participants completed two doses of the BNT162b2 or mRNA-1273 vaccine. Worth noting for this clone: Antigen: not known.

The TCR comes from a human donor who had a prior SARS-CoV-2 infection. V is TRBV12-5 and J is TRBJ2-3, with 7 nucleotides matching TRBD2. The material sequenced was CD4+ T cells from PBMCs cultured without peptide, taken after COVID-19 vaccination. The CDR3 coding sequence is TGTGCTAGTGGCCCGCGGGGTAGCGGGCAAACAGATACGCAGTATTTT. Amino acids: CASGPRGSGQTDTQYF.